One sample yielded the 3 T cell receptor beta chains listed below, sequenced in a study of cytomegalovirus exposure and HLA in healthy donors. Primers included in the PCR were 60 Vbeta and 13 Jbeta primers. The repertoire was sequenced with immunoSEQ multiplex PCR; TCRdb's copy has only in-frame clones and lacks some. Of roughly 83,000 clones listed, roughly 75% are singletons. The sample consisted of PBMCs. The receptors come from a man aged 55 to 70 in good health and CMV-seronegative.

The chain employs TRBV4-1 and TRBJ2-7, with 8 bases that match TRBD1. CDR3 size: 21 residues. J was trimmed by 0 bases and V by 3 bases; bases with no gene match: 22. CDR1 MGHRA and CDR2 YSYEKL come from the germline V gene. CDR3 sequence: CASSQPRGVGQAALNSYEQYF. The CDR3 bases are TGCGCCAGCAGCCAGCCCCGAGGCGTGGGACAGGCCGCCCTAAACTCCTACGAGCAGTACTTC.

The chain employs TRBV4-1 and TRBJ2-7, with 12 bases aligning to TRBD2. CDR3 length equals 18 residues. Germline CDR1 reads MGHRA; CDR2 reads YSYEKL. V trimming: 1 base; J trimming: 4 bases; junction bases outside the gene matches: 11. CDR3 protein: CASSQVSSLAGGRYEQYF. CDR3 coding DNA: TGCGCCAGCAGCCAAGTTTCGTCACTAGCGGGGGGCAGATACGAGCAGTACTTC.

The chain combines TRBV5-5 with TRBJ1-5; no clear D. CDR1 and CDR2 (germline): SGHKS, YYEKEE (reference sequence). Trimming cost V 0 bases and J 4 bases, with 8 bases left between them. CDR3 length: 14 amino acids. In DNA, the CDR3 is TGTGCCAGCAGCTTGGAAGCGGGGAATCAGCCCCAGCATTTT. Residues: CASSLEAGNQPQHF.